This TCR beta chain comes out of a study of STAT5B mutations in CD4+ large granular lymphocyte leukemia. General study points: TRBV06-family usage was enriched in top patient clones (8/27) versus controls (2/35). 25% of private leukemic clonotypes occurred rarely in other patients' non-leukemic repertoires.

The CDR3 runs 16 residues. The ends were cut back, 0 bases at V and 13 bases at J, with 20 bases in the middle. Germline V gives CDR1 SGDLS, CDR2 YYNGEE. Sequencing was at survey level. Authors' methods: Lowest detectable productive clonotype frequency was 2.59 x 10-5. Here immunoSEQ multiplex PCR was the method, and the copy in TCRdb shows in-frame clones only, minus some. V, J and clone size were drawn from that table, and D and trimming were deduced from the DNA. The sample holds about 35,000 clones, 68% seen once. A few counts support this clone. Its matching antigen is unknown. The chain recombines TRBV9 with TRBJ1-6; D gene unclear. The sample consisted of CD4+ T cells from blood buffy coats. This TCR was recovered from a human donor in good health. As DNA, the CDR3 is TGTGCCAGCAGCGTAGGCTCTCCGGAGACAATTCACCCCCTCCACTTT. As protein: CASSVGSPETIHPLHF.